Detailed here is one TCR beta chain. Its specificity is not known. There are 13 residues in the CDR3. The V gene's germline CDR1 is LGHDT and CDR2 YNNKEL (reference sequence). This entry comes from a study of T cells expressing NK-cell markers. General observations from the study: For a handful of donors, these clonotypes were likewise the leading ones in the CD3+CD56-NKG2C+ fraction. HCMV specificity of expanded NKG2C+ T cell clones remained unclear.

TCRdb reprocessed the 5' RACE reads and reports one entry per CDR3 protein, with no DNA. This table lists about 430,000 distinct CDR3 sequences. This receptor was identified in a woman in her forties or fifties in good health. Sample: blood T cells: a sorted CD56 or NKG2C T cell subset, CD4+ or CD8+ T cells, or bulk PBMC T cells (not recorded which). The V gene is TRBV3-1, the J gene TRBJ1-2. The CDR3 protein is CASSQDGSYGYTF.